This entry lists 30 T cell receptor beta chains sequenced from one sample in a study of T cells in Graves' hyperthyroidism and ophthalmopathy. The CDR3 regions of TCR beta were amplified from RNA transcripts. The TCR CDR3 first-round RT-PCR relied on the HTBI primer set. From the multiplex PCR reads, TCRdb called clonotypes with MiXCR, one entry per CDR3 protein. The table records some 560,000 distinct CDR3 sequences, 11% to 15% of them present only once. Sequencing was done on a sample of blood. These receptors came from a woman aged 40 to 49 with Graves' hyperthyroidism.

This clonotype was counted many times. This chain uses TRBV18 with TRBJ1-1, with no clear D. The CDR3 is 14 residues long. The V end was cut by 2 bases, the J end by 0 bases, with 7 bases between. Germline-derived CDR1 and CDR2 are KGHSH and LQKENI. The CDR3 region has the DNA TGTGCCAGCTCACCAGCCGGGTTGAACACTGAAGCTTTCTTT. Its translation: CASSPAGLNTEAFF.

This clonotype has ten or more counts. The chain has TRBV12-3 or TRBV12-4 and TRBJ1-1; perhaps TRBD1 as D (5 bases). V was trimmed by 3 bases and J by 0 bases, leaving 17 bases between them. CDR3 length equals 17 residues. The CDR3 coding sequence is TGTGCCAGCAGTTTGGGGCAGTTAGGTTCCATGAACACTGAAGCTTTCTTT. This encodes CASSLGQLGSMNTEAFF.

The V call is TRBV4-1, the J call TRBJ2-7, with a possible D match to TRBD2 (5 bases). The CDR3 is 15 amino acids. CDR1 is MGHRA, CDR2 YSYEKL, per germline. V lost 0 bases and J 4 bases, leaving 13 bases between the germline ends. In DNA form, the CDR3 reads TGCGCCAGCAGCCAAGATGCCGCGGGTGTGTACGAGCAGTACTTC. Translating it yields CASSQDAAGVYEQYF.

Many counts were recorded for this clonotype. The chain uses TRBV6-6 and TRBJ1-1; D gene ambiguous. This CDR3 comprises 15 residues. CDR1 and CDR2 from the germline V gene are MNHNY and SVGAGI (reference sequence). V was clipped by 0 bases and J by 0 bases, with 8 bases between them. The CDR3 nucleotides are TGTGCCAGCAGTTACTCGAGGTGGGTGAACACTGAAGCTTTCTTT. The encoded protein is CASSYSRWVNTEAFF.

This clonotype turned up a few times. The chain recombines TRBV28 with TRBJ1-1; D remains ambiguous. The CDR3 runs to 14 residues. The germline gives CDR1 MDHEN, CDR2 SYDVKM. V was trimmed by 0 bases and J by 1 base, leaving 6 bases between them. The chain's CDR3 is CASSLWETNTEAFF. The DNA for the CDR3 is TGTGCCAGCAGTTTATGGGAAACGAACACTGAAGCTTTCTTT.

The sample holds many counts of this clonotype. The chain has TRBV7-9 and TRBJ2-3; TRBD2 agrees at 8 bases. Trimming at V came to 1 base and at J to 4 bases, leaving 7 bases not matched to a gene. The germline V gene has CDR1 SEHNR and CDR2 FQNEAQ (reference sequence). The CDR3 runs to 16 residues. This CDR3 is CASSLGGGGKSDTQYF. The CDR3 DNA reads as TGTGCCAGCAGCTTAGGTGGCGGGGGGAAATCAGATACGCAGTATTTT.

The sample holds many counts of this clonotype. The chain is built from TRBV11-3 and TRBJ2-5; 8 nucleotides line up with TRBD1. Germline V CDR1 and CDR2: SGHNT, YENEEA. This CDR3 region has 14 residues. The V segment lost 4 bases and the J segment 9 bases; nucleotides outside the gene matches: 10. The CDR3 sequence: CASSSRTGIGAQYF. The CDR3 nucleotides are TGTGCCAGCAGCTCGAGGACAGGGATAGGAGCCCAGTACTTC. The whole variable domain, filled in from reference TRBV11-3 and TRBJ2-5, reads EAGVVQSPRYKIIEKKQPVAFWCNPISGHNTLYWYLQNLGQGPELLIRYENEEAVDDSQLPKDRFSAERLKGVDSTLKIQPAELGDSAVYLCASSSRTGIGAQYFGPGTRLLVL.

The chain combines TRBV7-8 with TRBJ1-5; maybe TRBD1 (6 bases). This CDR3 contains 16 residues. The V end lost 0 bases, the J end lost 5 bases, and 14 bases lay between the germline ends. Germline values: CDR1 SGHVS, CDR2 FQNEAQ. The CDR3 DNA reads TGTGCCAGCAGCTTAGCGCCCAGGGGCATTGATCAGCCCCAGCATTTT. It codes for CASSLAPRGIDQPQHF.

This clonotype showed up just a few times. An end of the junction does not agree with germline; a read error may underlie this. The CDR3 region is CASSLVPPGNYGCTF. CDR3 in DNA: TGTGCCAGCAGCTTAGTTCCCCCAGGGAACTATGGCTGCACCTTC. The J gene is TRBJ1-2, the V gene TRBV7-2; D perhaps matches TRBD1 (5 bases). The CDR3 runs to 15 residues. Looked up from germline, CDR1 is SGHTA and CDR2 is FQGNSA.

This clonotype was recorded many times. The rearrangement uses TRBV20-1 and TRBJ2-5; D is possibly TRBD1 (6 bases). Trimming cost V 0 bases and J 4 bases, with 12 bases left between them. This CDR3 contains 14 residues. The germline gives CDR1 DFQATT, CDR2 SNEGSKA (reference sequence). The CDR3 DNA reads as TGCAGTGCTAGAGAAACAACAGGGCTAGAGACCCAGTACTTC. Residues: CSARETTGLETQYF.

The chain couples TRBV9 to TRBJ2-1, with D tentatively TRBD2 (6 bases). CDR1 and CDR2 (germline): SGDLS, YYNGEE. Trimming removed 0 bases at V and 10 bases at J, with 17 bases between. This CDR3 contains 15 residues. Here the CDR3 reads CASSVASASYSEQFF. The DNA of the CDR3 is TGTGCCAGCAGCGTAGCTAGCGCATCCTATTCCGAGCAGTTCTTC.

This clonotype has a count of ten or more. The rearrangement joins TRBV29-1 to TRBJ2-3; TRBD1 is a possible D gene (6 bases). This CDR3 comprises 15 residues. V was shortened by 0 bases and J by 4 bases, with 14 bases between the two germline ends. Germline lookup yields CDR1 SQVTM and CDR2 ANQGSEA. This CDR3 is CSVEDSGVFADTQYF. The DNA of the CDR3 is TGCAGCGTTGAAGATTCAGGGGTTTTCGCAGATACGCAGTATTTT.

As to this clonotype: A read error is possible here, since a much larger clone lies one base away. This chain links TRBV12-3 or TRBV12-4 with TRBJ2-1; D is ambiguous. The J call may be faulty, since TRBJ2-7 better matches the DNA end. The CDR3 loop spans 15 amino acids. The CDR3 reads CASTSYRNPANEQYF. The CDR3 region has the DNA TGTGCCAGCACCTCCTACCGTAACCCCGCCAATGAGCAGTACTTC.

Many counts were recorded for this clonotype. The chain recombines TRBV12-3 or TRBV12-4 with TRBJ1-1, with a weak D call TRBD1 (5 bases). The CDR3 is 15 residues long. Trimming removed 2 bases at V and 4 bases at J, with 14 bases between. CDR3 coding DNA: TGTGCCAGCAGTTTAAGTGGGGCAGTCGTCACTGAAGCTTTCTTT. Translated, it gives CASSLSGAVVTEAFF.

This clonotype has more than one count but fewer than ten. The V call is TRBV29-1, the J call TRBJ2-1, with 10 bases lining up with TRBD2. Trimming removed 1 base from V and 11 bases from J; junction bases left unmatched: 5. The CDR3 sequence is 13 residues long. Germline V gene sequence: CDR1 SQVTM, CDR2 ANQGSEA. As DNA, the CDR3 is TGCAGCGTTGAAGCTGAAGCGGGGGGGAAGCAGTTCTTC. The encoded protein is CSVEAEAGGKQFF.

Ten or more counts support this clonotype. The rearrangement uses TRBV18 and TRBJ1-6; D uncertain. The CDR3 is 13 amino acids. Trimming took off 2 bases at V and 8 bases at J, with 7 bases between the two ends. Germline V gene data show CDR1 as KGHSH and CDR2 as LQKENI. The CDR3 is CASSPSRDSPLHF. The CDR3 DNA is TGTGCCAGCTCACCATCGAGGGATTCACCCCTCCACTTT.

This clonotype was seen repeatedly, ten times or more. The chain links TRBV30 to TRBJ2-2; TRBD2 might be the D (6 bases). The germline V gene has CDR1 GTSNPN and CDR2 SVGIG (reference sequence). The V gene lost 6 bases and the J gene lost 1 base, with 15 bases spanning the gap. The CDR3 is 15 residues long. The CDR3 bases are TGTGCCTGCCTGGGGCTAGCGAAGAACACCGGGGAGCTGTTTTTT. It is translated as CACLGLAKNTGELFF. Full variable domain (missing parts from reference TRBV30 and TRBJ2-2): SQTIHQWPATLVQPVGSPLSLECTVEGTSNPNLYWYRQAAGRGLQLLFYSVGIGQISSEVPQNLSASRPQDRQFILSSKKLLLSDSGFYLCACLGLAKNTGELFFGEGSRLTVL.

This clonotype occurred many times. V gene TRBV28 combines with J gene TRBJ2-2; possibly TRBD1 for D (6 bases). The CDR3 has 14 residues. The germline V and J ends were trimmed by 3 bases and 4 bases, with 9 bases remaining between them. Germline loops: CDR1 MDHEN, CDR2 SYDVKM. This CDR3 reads CASSFSGATGELFF. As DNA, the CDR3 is TGTGCCAGCAGTTTCTCAGGGGCCACCGGGGAGCTGTTTTTT.

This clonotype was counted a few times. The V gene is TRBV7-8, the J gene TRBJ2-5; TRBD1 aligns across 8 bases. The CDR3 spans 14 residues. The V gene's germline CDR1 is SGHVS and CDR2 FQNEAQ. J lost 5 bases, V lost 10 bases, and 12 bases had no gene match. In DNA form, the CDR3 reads TGTGCCACCCAAACGGGACAGGCCGCGGAGACCCAGTACTTC. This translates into CATQTGQAAETQYF. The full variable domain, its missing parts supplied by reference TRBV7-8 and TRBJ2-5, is GAGVSQSPRYKVAKRGQDVALRCDPISGHVSLFWYQQALGQGPEFLTYFQNEAQLDKSGLPSDRFFAERPEGSVSTLKIQRTQQEDSAVYLCATQTGQAAETQYFGPGTRLLVL.

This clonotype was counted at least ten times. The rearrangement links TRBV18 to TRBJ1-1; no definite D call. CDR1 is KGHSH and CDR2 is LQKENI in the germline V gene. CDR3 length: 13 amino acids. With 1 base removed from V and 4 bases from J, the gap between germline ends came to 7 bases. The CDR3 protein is CASSPLERTEAFF. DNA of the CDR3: TGTGCCAGCTCACCACTGGAGCGCACTGAAGCTTTCTTT.

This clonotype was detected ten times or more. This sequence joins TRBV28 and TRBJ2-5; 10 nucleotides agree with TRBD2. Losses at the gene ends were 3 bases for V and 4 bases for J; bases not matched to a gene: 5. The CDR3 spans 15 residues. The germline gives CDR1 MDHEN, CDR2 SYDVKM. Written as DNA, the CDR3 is TGTGCCAGCAGTTTGCTCAGCGGGAGGGGAGAGACCCAGTACTTC. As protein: CASSLLSGRGETQYF.

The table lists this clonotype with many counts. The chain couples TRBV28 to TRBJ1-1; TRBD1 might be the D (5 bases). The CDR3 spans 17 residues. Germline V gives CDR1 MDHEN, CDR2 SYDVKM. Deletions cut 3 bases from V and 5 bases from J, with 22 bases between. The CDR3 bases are TGTGCCAGCAGTTTTTCAGGGATAGGCGTCGTTGGGACTGAAGCTTTCTTT. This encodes CASSFSGIGVVGTEAFF.

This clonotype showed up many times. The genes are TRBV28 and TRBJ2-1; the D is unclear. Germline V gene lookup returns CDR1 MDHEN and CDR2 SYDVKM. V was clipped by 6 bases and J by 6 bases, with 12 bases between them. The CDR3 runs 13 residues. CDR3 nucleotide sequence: TGTGCCAGCAGCCCTACGGCGCGCAATGAGCAGTTCTTC. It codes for CASSPTARNEQFF.

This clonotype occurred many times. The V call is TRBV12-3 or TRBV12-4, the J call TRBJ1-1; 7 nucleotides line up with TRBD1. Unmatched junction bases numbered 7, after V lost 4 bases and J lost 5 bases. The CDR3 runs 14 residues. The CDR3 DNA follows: TGTGCCAGCAGTTACAAAGCAGGGGGGACTGAAGCTTTCTTT. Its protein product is CASSYKAGGTEAFF.

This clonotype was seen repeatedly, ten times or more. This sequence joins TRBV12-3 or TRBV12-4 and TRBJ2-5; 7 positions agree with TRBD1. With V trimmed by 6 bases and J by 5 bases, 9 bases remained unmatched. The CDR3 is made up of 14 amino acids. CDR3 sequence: CASSRDRVRETQYF. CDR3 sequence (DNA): TGTGCCAGCAGCCGTGACAGGGTCAGGGAGACCCAGTACTTC.

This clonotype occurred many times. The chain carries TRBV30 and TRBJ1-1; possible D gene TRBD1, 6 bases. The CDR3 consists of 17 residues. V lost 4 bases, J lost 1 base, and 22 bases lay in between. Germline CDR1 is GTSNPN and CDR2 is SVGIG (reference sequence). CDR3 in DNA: TGTGCCTGGAAGGGGTCGGGGGACACTAGCCGGAACACTGAAGCTTTCTTT. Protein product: CAWKGSGDTSRNTEAFF.

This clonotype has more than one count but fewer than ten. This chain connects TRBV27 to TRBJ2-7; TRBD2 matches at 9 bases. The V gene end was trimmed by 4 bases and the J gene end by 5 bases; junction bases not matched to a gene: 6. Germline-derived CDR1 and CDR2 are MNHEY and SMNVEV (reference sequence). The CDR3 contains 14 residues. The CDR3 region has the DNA TGTGCCAGCAGTTGGGTAGCGGGAGCAGACGAGCAGTACTTC. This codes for CASSWVAGADEQYF.

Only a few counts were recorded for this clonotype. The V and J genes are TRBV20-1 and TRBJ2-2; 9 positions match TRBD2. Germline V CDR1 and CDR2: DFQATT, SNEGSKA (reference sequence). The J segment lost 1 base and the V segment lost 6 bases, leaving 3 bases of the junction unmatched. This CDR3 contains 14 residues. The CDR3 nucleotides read TGCAGTGCGGATAGCGGGGGGAACACCGGGGAGCTGTTTTTT. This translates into CSADSGGNTGELFF.

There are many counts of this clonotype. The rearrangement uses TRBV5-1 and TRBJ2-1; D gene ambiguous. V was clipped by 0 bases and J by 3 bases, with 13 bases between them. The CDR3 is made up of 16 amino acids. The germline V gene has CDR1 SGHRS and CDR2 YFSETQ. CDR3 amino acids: CASSLGAATIYNEQFF. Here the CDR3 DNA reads TGCGCCAGCAGCTTGGGTGCAGCAACTATCTACAATGAGCAGTTCTTC.

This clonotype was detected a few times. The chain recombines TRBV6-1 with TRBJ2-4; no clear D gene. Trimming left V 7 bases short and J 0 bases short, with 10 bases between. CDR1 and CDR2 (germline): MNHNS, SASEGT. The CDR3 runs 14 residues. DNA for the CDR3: TGTGCCAGCATTGACTGGGGAGCCAAAAACATTCAGTACTTC. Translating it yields CASIDWGAKNIQYF.